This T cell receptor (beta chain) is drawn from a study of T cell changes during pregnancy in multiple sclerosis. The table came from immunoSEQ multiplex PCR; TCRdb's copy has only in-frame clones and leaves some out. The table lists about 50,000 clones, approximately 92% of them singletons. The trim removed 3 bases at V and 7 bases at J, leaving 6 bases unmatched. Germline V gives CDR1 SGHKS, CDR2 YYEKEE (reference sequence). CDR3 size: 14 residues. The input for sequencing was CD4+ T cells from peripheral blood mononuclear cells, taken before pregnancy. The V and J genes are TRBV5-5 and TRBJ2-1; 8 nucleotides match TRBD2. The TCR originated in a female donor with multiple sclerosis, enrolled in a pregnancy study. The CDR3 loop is CASSSLAGPNEQFF. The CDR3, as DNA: TGTGCCAGCAGCTCCTTAGCGGGACCAAATGAGCAGTTCTTC.